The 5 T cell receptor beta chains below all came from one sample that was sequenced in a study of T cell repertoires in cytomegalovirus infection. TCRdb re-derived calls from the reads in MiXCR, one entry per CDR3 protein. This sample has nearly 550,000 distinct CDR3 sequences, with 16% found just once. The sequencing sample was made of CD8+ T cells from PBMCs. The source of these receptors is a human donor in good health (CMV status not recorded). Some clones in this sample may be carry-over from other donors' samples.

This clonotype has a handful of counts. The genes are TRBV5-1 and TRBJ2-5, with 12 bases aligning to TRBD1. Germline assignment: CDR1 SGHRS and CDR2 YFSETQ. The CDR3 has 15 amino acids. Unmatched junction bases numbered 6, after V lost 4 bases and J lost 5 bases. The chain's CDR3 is CASSDGTGGRETQYF. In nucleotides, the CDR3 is TGCGCCAGCAGCGACGGGACAGGGGGCCGGGAGACCCAGTACTTC.

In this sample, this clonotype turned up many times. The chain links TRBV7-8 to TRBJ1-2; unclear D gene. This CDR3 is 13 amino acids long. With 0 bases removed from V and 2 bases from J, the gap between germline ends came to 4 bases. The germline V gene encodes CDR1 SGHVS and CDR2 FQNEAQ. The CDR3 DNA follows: TGTGCCAGCAGCTTAGCGGAAAACTATGGCTACACCTTC. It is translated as CASSLAENYGYTF. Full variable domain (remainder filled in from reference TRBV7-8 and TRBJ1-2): GAGVSQSPRYKVAKRGQDVALRCDPISGHVSLFWYQQALGQGPEFLTYFQNEAQLDKSGLPSDRFFAERPEGSVSTLKIQRTQQEDSAVYLCASSLAENYGYTFGSGTRLTVV.

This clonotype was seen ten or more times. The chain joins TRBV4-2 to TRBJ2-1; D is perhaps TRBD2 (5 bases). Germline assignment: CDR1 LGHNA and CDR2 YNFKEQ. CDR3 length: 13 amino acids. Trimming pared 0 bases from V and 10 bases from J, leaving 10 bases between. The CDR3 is CASSQEGSGEQFF. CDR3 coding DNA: TGTGCCAGCAGCCAAGAAGGAAGCGGAGAGCAGTTCTTC.

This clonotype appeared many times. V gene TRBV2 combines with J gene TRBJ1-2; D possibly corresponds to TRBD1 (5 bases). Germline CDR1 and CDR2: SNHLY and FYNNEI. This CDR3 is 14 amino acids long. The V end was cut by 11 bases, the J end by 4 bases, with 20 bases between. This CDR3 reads CAVAGGDLGYGYTF. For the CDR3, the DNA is TGTGCCGTGGCGGGGGGGGACCTAGGCTATGGCTACACCTTC.

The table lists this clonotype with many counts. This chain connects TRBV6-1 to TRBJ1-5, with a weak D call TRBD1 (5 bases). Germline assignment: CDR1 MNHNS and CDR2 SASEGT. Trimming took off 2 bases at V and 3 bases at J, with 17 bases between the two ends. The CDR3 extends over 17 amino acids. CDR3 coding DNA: TGTGCCAGCAGTGAACGGGGCCCGGCCCGCGTCAATCAGCCCCAGCATTTT. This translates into CASSERGPARVNQPQHF.